This T cell receptor beta chain was captured by sequencing in a study of T cells in localized non-small cell lung cancer. General study findings and limits: Uninvolved adjacent lung showed peak T cell clonality, exceeding tumor. Analysis by sequencing included only one tumor region, so heterogeneity remains possible.

CDR3 length: 13 residues. Germline CDR1 reads GTSNPN; CDR2 reads SVGIG (reference sequence). V was pared by 2 bases and J by 4 bases, with 11 bases between. Assay used: immunoSEQ multiplex PCR; TCRdb lists only in-frame clones, some missing. This sample has about 51,000 clones, with about 86% found just once. About this clone itself: The antigen is undetermined.

The receptor comes from a man aged 40 to 70 with stage III lung adenocarcinoma. V usage is TRBV30 and J usage is TRBJ2-5; D could derive from TRBD1 or TRBD2 (5 bases each). Sequenced here: peripheral blood mononuclear cells, sampled before any cancer treatment. In DNA, the CDR3 is TGTGCCTGGAGTTTCTTTGGGGGAGAGACCCAGTACTTC. Amino acids: CAWSFFGGETQYF.